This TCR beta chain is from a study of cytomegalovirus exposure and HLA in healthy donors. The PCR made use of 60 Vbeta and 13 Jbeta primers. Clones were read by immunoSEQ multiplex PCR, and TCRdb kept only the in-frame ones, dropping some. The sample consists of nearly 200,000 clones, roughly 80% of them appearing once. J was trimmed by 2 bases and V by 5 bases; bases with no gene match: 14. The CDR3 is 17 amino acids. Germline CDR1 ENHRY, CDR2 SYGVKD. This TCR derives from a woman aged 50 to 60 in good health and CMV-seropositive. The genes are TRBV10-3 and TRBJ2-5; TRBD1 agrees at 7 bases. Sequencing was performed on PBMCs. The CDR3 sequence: CAISTALSGTEQETQYF. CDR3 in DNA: TGTGCCATCAGTACCGCCCTTTCTGGGACAGAGCAAGAGACCCAGTACTTC.